One sample yielded the 25 T cell receptor beta chains listed below, sequenced in a study of T cell responses to AZD1222 COVID-19 vaccine. This table comes from immunoSEQ multiplex PCR, and its TCRdb copy is limited to in-frame clones, with some not included. The sample records under 150,000 clones, roughly 90% being singletons. Sequencing was performed on peripheral blood, taken on day 0 of MenACWY control vaccination. Receptors originate from an adult in good health.

This chain links TRBV18 with TRBJ1-1; the D gene is possibly TRBD1 (5 bases). Germline V gene sequence: CDR1 KGHSH, CDR2 LQKENI. The V and J ends lost 0 bases and 3 bases respectively, with 11 bases between them. This CDR3 contains 15 residues. CDR3 coding DNA: TGTGCCAGCTCACCACCGGGAAAACAGGACACTGAAGCTTTCTTT. Translated, it gives CASSPPGKQDTEAFF. Full variable domain (missing parts from reference TRBV18 and TRBJ1-1): NAGVMQNPRHLVRRRGQEARLRCSPMKGHSHVYWYRQLPEEGLKFMVYLQKENIIDESGMPKERFSAEFPKEGPSILRIQQVVRGDSAAYFCASSPPGKQDTEAFFGQGTRLTVV.

The rearrangement links TRBV27 to TRBJ1-6, with D unresolved. This CDR3 region has 15 residues. Trimming stripped 4 bases from V and 8 bases from J, with 15 bases between. The germline CDR1 and CDR2 sequences are MNHEY and SMNVEV (reference sequence). As DNA, the CDR3 is TGTGCCAGCAGTTGGGGAGGCGGTGGGGATTCACCCCTCCACTTT. Its protein product is CASSWGGGGDSPLHF.

The chain links TRBV30 to TRBJ2-3; no clear D. V lost 2 bases and J 0 bases, leaving 9 bases between the germline ends. CDR1 is GTSNPN, CDR2 SVGIG, per germline (reference sequence). This CDR3 region has 14 residues. The CDR3 DNA is TGTGCCTGGAGTTTAGGCTCGAGCACAGATACGCAGTATTTT. Translation gives CAWSLGSSTDTQYF.

This clone appeared a few times. V gene TRBV13 combines with J gene TRBJ2-3; the match to TRBD2 covers 7 bases. From germline, CDR1 is PRHDT and CDR2 FYEKMQ (reference sequence). The CDR3 length is 17 residues. With 3 bases clipped from V and 4 bases from J, the junction kept 13 bases outside the gene matches. The CDR3 sequence: CASSLGGRAPLPDTQYF. Here the CDR3 DNA reads TGTGCCAGCAGCTTGGGAGGGAGGGCTCCTCTGCCAGATACGCAGTATTTT.

V gene TRBV12-3 or TRBV12-4 combines with J gene TRBJ1-5; D is ambiguous. The germline V and J ends were trimmed by 3 bases and 3 bases, with 6 bases remaining between them. The CDR3 loop spans 13 amino acids. DNA for the CDR3: TGTGCCAGCAGTTTGAACAACAATCAGCCCCAGCATTTT. It codes for CASSLNNNQPQHF.

The rearrangement links TRBV24-1 to TRBJ2-1; D is unclear. The ends were cut back, 2 bases at V and 4 bases at J, with 14 bases in the middle. Germline V gene sequence: CDR1 KGHDR, CDR2 SFDVKD. The CDR3 totals 16 residues. CDR3 coding DNA: TGTGCCACCAGTGATTCTGCCCCGAATACATACAATGAGCAGTTCTTC. Translation gives CATSDSAPNTYNEQFF.

The chain recombines TRBV9 with TRBJ2-2; D is undetermined. This CDR3 contains 12 residues. Germline V gene data show CDR1 as SGDLS and CDR2 as YYNGEE. The ends were cut back, 1 base at V and 4 bases at J, with 2 bases in the middle. CDR3 amino acids: CASSVSTGELFF. In DNA form, the CDR3 reads TGTGCCAGCAGCGTAAGCACCGGGGAGCTGTTTTTT.

V gene TRBV5-4 combines with J gene TRBJ1-1; tentatively, D is TRBD1 (5 bases). V was shortened by 4 bases and J by 1 base, with 11 bases between the two germline ends. This CDR3 has 14 amino acids. Germline V gene data show CDR1 as SGHNT and CDR2 as YYREEE (reference sequence). The CDR3: CASSRGIQNTEAFF. The CDR3 DNA sequence: TGTGCCAGCAGCCGGGGCATACAGAACACTGAAGCTTTCTTT.

V is TRBV11-3 and J is TRBJ1-5; a possible D gene is TRBD1 (6 bases). CDR3 length equals 13 residues. In germline, CDR1 is SGHNT, CDR2 YENEEA. Trimming pared 5 bases from V and 1 base from J, leaving 6 bases between. The CDR3 protein is CASSQGSNQPQHF. CDR3 sequence (DNA): TGTGCCAGCAGCCAGGGGAGCAATCAGCCCCAGCATTTT.

V gene TRBV4-2 combines with J gene TRBJ2-1; D is perhaps TRBD2 (5 bases). The CDR3 is 17 residues long. Trimming removed 2 bases at V and 3 bases at J, with 17 bases between. The germline gives CDR1 LGHNA, CDR2 YNFKEQ. The CDR3 DNA sequence: TGTGCCAGCAGCCAACAAGCTGTTAGCGTAATCTACAATGAGCAGTTCTTC. It codes for CASSQQAVSVIYNEQFF.

This clone occurred a few times. V usage is TRBV6-5 and J usage is TRBJ2-7, with D perhaps matching TRBD2 (5 bases). The V and J ends lost 5 bases and 4 bases respectively, with 15 bases between them. This CDR3 spans 14 amino acids. CDR1 is MNHEY and CDR2 is SVGAGI in the germline V gene. The CDR3 DNA reads as TGTGCCAGCAGTCCAGGAAGTAGCGAGTACGAGCAGTACTTC. This sequence encodes CASSPGSSEYEQYF.

The rearrangement links TRBV5-4 to TRBJ2-1, with 10 bases that match TRBD1. The germline gives CDR1 SGHNT, CDR2 YYREEE (reference sequence). This CDR3 is 15 amino acids long. J was trimmed by 1 base and V by 5 bases; bases with no gene match: 3. The CDR3 loop is CASSRGQGSYNEQFF. CDR3 nucleotide sequence: TGTGCCAGCAGTCGGGGACAGGGGTCCTACAATGAGCAGTTCTTC.

V gene TRBV7-2 combines with J gene TRBJ1-1, with D tentatively TRBD1 (5 bases). The V end lost 6 bases, the J end lost 1 base, and 12 bases lay between the germline ends. Germline-derived CDR1 and CDR2 are SGHTA and FQGNSA. The CDR3 has 14 amino acids. The CDR3 nucleotides read TGTGCCAGCAGGTCGGGACTGTCGAACACTGAAGCTTTCTTT. Translating it yields CASRSGLSNTEAFF.

The chain joins TRBV5-4 to TRBJ2-3; 12 bases align to TRBD1. The CDR3 is made up of 18 amino acids. Germline V gene data show CDR1 as SGHNT and CDR2 as YYREEE (reference sequence). V trimming: 0 bases; J trimming: 5 bases; junction bases outside the gene matches: 10. The CDR3 DNA follows: TGTGCCAGCAGCTTGGGATCTTGGGACAGGGGGCGCAGAGATACGCAGTATTTT. This encodes CASSLGSWDRGRRDTQYF.

The chain employs TRBV9 and TRBJ2-5; 7 bases agree with TRBD2. Germline V CDR1 and CDR2: SGDLS, YYNGEE. V was pared by 2 bases and J by 5 bases, with 6 bases of the junction left unmatched. The CDR3 is 14 residues long. The CDR3 DNA follows: TGTGCCAGCAGCGTTTCGGGGGGAGTCGAGACCCAGTACTTC. It yields the protein CASSVSGGVETQYF.

The chain uses TRBV6-6 and TRBJ1-5, with D possibly matching TRBD1 (6 bases). Per the germline V gene, CDR1 is MNHNY and CDR2 is SVGAGI (reference sequence). This CDR3 has 14 residues. Between the trimmed V and J ends, which lost 6 bases and 4 bases, there was a span of 13 bases. CDR3 sequence reads: CASSYARGNQPQHF. The CDR3 region has the DNA TGTGCCAGCAGCTACGCCAGGGGTAATCAGCCCCAGCATTTT.

This sequence joins TRBV27 and TRBJ1-2; D might be TRBD1 (6 bases). V lost 11 bases, J lost 7 bases, and 23 bases lay in between. The germline gives CDR1 MNHEY, CDR2 SMNVEV (reference sequence). The CDR3 consists of 14 residues. Here the CDR3 reads CASRGAGRLSGYTF. The CDR3 DNA reads TGTGCCTCCCGGGGGGCAGGACGATTAAGTGGCTACACCTTC.

The CDR3 DNA sequence: TGTGCCAGCAGCCAGATCCCGGGACAGGGGCGCAATGAGCAGTTCTTC. Translated, it gives CASSQIPGQGRNEQFF. J is TRBJ2-1 and V is TRBV3-1 (or the pseudogene TRBV3-2); 10 bases line up with TRBD1. CDR3 size: 16 residues. V dropped 3 bases and J dropped 6; count of bases not matched to a gene: 8. Germline V gene data show CDR1 as LGHDT and CDR2 as YNNKEL (reference sequence).

The V gene is TRBV11-2, the J gene TRBJ1-2; D may be TRBD1 (5 bases). Trimming stripped 7 bases from V and 8 bases from J, with 20 bases between. The germline CDR1 and CDR2 sequences are SGHAT and FQNNGV. This CDR3 spans 14 amino acids. CDR3: CASTLDTSLRGYTF. CDR3 nucleotide sequence: TGTGCCAGCACCTTGGACACCTCTCTCCGCGGCTACACCTTC. The entire variable domain, with the rest obtained from reference TRBV11-2 and TRBJ1-2, is as follows: EAGVAQSPRYKIIEKRQSVAFWCNPISGHATLYWYQQILGQGPKLLIQFQNNGVVDDSQLPKDRFSAERLKGVDSTLKIQPAKLEDSAVYLCASTLDTSLRGYTFGSGTRLTVV.

The J gene is TRBJ1-1, the V gene TRBV5-4; maybe TRBD1 (5 bases). The CDR3 spans 14 residues. Trimming removed 0 bases from V and 4 bases from J, with 10 bases in between. Looked up from germline, CDR1 is SGHNT and CDR2 is YYREEE (reference sequence). CDR3: CASSLEQVGTEAFF. The CDR3 region has the DNA TGTGCCAGCAGCTTGGAACAGGTTGGCACTGAAGCTTTCTTT.

This rearrangement joins TRBV7-8 to TRBJ1-3, with 7 bases aligning to TRBD1. V was clipped by 5 bases and J by 4 bases; unmatched bases: 8. The germline V gene encodes CDR1 SGHVS and CDR2 FQNEAQ. This CDR3 has 15 residues. CDR3 nucleotides: TGTGCCAGCAGCCCACAGACAGGGCCCGGAAACACCATATATTTT. It yields the protein CASSPQTGPGNTIYF.

The chain joins TRBV4-1 to TRBJ1-5; a possible D gene is TRBD1 (5 bases). V lost 0 bases, J lost 5 bases, and 17 bases lay in between. CDR3 length: 17 residues. Germline lookup yields CDR1 MGHRA and CDR2 YSYEKL. CDR3 in DNA: TGCGCCAGCAGCCAAGATTCGGTCCGGGGGTTGGATCAGCCCCAGCATTTT. It is translated as CASSQDSVRGLDQPQHF.

This clone has only one observation. The rearrangement uses TRBV5-4 and TRBJ2-7, with D hard to call. V gave up 0 bases and J gave up 5 bases, with 6 bases separating them. Germline V gene sequence: CDR1 SGHNT, CDR2 YYREEE (reference sequence). This CDR3 comprises 12 residues. The CDR3 loop is CASSLVMDEQYF. The CDR3 region has the DNA TGTGCCAGCAGCTTGGTTATGGACGAGCAGTACTTC.

The chain joins TRBV25-1 to TRBJ1-2; no reliable D call. Trimming left V 4 bases short and J 11 bases short, with 14 bases between. Germline-derived CDR1 and CDR2 are MGHDK and SYGVNS. CDR3 length equals 12 residues. DNA for the CDR3: TGTGCCAGCAGTGGTGTGGGTTTTCAATACACCTTC. Translation gives CASSGVGFQYTF.

V and J are TRBV30 and TRBJ1-3; D not certain. The CDR3 is 13 residues long. Germline CDR1 reads GTSNPN; CDR2 reads SVGIG (reference sequence). V lost 3 bases, J lost 0 bases, and 6 bases lay in between. DNA of the CDR3: TGTGCCTGGAGGGTGAGCTCTGGAAACACCATATATTTT. It codes for CAWRVSSGNTIYF.